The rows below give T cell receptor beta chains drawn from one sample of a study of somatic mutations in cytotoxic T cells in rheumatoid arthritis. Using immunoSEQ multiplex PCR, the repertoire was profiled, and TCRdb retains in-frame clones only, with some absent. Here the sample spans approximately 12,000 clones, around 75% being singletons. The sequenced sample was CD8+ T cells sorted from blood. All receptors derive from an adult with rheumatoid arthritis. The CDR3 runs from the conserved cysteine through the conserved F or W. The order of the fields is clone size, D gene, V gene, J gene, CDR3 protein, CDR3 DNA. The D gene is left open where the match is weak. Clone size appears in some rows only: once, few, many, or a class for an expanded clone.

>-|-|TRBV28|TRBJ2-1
CASSWLRDIRSYNEQFF
TGTGCCAGCAGTTGGCTCCGGGACATCCGCTCCTACAATGAGCAGTTCTTC
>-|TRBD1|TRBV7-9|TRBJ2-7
CASSRMDRPVSEQYF
TGTGCCAGCAGCCGGATGGACAGGCCGGTGAGCGAGCAGTACTTC
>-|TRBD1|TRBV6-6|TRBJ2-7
CASIGDSKYEQYF
TGTGCCAGCATTGGGGACAGCAAATACGAGCAGTACTTC
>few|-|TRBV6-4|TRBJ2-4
CASSDGAKNIQYF
TGTGCCAGCAGTGACGGAGCCAAAAACATTCAGTACTTC
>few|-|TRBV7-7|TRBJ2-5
CASSLGGGTQYF
TGTGCTAGCAGCTTAGGGGGGGGGACCCAGTACTTC
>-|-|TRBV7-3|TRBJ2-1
CASNFLGSEQFF
TGTGCCAGCAACTTCCTAGGGTCTGAGCAGTTCTTC
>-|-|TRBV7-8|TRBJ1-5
CASSVGSGVGNQPQHF
TGTGCCAGCAGCGTAGGGTCAGGGGTTGGGAATCAGCCCCAGCATTTT
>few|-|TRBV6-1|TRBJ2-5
CASSGDLFLQETQYF
TGTGCCAGCTCCGGGGACTTATTTCTTCAAGAGACCCAGTACTTC
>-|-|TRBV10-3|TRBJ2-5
CAISQGTQETQYF
TGTGCCATCAGCCAGGGGACTCAAGAGACCCAGTACTTC
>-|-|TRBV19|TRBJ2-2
CASQPPGHAGELFF
TGTGCCAGTCAACCCCCCGGGCACGCCGGGGAGCTGTTTTTT
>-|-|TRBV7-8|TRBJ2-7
CASSLVWGNNYEQYF
TGTGCCAGCAGCTTAGTCTGGGGGAACAACTACGAGCAGTACTTC
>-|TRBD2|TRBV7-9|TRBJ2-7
CASSSTTSGSSYEQYF
TGTGCCAGCAGCTCGACGACTAGCGGGAGCTCCTACGAGCAGTACTTC
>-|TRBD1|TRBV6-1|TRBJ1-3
CASSAGTGEGNTIYF
TGTGCCAGCAGCGCCGGGACAGGGGAAGGAAACACCATATATTTT
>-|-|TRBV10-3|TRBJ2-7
CAISESDSSYEQYF
TGTGCCATCAGTGAGTCGGACAGCTCCTACGAGCAGTACTTC
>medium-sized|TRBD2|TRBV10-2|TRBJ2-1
CASSDPGLATHEQFF
TGCGCCAGCAGTGACCCGGGACTAGCGACACATGAGCAGTTCTTC
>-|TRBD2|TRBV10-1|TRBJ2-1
CASSESLASGGPYNEQFF
TGCGCCAGCAGTGAGTCTTTGGCTAGCGGGGGTCCCTACAATGAGCAGTTCTTC
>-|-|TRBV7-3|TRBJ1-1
CASSLIGGFSTEAFF
TGTGCCAGCAGCTTAATTGGCGGGTTTTCCACTGAAGCTTTCTTT
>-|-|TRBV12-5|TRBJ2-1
CASGLGQYNEQFF
TGTGCTAGTGGTTTGGGACAGTACAATGAGCAGTTCTTC
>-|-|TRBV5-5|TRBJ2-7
CASSRDFYEQYF
TGTGCCAGCAGTCGGGACTTCTACGAGCAGTACTTC
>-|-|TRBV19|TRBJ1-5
CASSIGEGGSNQPQHF
TGTGCCAGTAGTATAGGAGAGGGGGGTAGCAATCAGCCCCAGCATTTT
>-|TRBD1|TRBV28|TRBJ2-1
CASSPGQGVAWTTSLYNEQFF
TGTGCCAGCAGTCCGGGACAGGGAGTCGCGTGGACTACTTCCCTCTACAATGAGCAGTTCTTC
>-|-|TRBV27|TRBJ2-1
CASSLTRDTYNEQFF
TGTGCCAGCAGTTTAACTCGGGACACCTACAATGAGCAGTTCTTC
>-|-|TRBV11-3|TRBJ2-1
CASSLRRDGGQFF
TGTGCCAGCAGCTTGAGGCGGGACGGGGGGCAGTTCTTC
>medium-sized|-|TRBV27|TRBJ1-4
CASSSIGQINEKLFF
TGTGCCAGCAGCTCGATCGGACAAATTAATGAAAAACTGTTTTTT
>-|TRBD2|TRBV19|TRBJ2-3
CASSMVAGAADTQYF
TGTGCCAGTAGTATGGTAGCGGGAGCCGCAGATACGCAGTATTTT
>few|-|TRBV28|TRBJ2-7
CASSPLYGGPISYEQYF
TGTGCCAGCAGCCCTCTGTACGGGGGTCCGATCTCCTACGAGCAGTACTTC
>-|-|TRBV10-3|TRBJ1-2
CAISELRPGAYGYTF
TGTGCCATCAGTGAGCTCCGGCCAGGCGCCTATGGCTACACCTTC
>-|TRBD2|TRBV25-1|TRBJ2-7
CASRLAGGEQYF
TGTGCCAGCAGACTAGCGGGAGGCGAGCAGTACTTC
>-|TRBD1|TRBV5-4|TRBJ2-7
CASSLHAGTGFYEQYF
TGTGCCAGCAGCTTACACGCCGGGACAGGTTTCTACGAGCAGTACTTC
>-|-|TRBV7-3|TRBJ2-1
CASSPERGPYNEQFF
TGTGCCAGCAGCCCGGAGCGAGGACCTTACAATGAGCAGTTCTTC
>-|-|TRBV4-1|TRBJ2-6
CASSQEVGSGANVLTF
TGCGCCAGCAGCCAAGAGGTGGGATCCGGGGCCAACGTCCTGACTTTC
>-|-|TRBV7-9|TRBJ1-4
CASSSPGANEKLFF
TGTGCCAGCAGCTCGCCGGGCGCTAATGAAAAACTGTTTTTT
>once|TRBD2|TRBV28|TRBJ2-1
CASVTGTSGYNEQFF
TGTGCCAGCGTTACCGGGACTAGCGGCTACAATGAGCAGTTCTTC
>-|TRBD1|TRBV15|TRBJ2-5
CATSSPGGQETQYF
TGTGCCACCAGCAGCCCAGGGGGCCAAGAGACCCAGTACTTC
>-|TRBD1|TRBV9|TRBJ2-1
CASNGRDRYNEQFF
TGTGCCAGCAACGGCCGGGACAGATACAATGAGCAGTTCTTC
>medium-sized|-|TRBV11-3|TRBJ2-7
CASSLGQYYEQYF
TGTGCCAGCAGCTTAGGACAGTACTACGAGCAGTACTTC
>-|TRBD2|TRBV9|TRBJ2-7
CASSGGGFSGRGYEQYF
TGTGCCAGCAGCGGGGGGGGGTTTAGCGGGAGGGGCTACGAGCAGTACTTC
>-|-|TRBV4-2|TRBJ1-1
CASSQDSPGVNTEAFF
TGTGCCAGCAGCCAAGATTCTCCAGGGGTGAACACTGAAGCTTTCTTT
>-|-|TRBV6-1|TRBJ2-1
CASSEEAGDLGEQFF
TGTGCCAGCAGTGAGGAGGCAGGGGATCTAGGTGAGCAGTTCTTC
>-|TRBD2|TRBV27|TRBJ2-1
CASSGGGYNEQFF
TGTGCCAGCAGCGGGGGGGGCTACAATGAGCAGTTCTTC
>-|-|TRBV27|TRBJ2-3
CASSELSASTDTQYF
TGTGCCAGCAGCGAGCTATCCGCTAGCACAGATACGCAGTATTTT
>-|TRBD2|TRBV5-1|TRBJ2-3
CASSSAGGRADTQYF
TGCGCCAGCAGCTCAGCGGGGGGGAGGGCAGATACGCAGTATTTT
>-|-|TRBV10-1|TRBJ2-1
CASSESTGDSYNEQFF
TGCGCCAGCAGTGAGTCGACCGGGGACTCCTACAATGAGCAGTTCTTC
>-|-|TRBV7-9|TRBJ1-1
CASSSLGGTEAFF
TGTGCCAGCAGCTCGCTTGGGGGCACTGAAGCTTTCTTT
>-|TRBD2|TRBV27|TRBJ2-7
CASSLGTSGSFTYEQYF
TGTGCCAGCAGTCTAGGGACTAGCGGGAGTTTCACCTACGAGCAGTACTTC
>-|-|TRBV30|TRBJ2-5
CAWSVGLARETQYF
TGTGCCTGGAGTGTAGGGCTAGCGAGAGAGACCCAGTACTTC
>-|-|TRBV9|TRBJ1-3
CASSVDSAGNTIYF
TGTGCCAGCAGCGTAGACAGCGCTGGAAACACCATATATTTT
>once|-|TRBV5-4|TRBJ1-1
CASINRENTEAFF
TGTGCCAGCATCAACAGGGAGAACACTGAAGCTTTCTTT
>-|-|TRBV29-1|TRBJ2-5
CSSWGGGAETQYF
TGCAGCTCCTGGGGAGGGGGCGCGGAGACCCAGTACTTC
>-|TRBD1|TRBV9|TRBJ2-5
CASSVRDSLQETQYF
TGTGCCAGCAGCGTCCGGGACAGCCTACAAGAGACCCAGTACTTC